This T cell receptor beta chain comes out of a study of cytomegalovirus exposure and HLA in healthy donors. In the case of this clone: Its antigen is unknown.

General observations from the study: Previously analyzed data showed that most TCR beta V segments were productive at a frequency of about 87% or about 30%. Trimming of TCR beta V- and J-genes showed a link, identified in a later analysis, to a missense DCLRE1C variant.

Looked up from germline, CDR1 is MNHEY and CDR2 is SVGAGI. This CDR3 has 14 amino acids. The V and J ends lost 5 bases and 6 bases respectively, with 16 bases between them. Use of 60 Vbeta and 13 Jbeta primers characterized the PCR. Data came from immunoSEQ multiplex PCR; TCRdb stores just in-frame clones and leaves some out. Here the sample spans tens of thousands of clones, 44% being singletons. This chain links TRBV6-5 with TRBJ1-2; D is unresolved. The sequence was obtained from a woman aged 45-59 years in good health and CMV-seronegative. Sequencing used PBMCs. The CDR3 reads CASSTTLRRHGYTF. The CDR3 nucleotides read TGTGCCAGCAGTACCACCCTGAGGAGACATGGCTACACCTTC.